This is a list of T cell receptor beta chains from one sample in a study of cytomegalovirus exposure and HLA in healthy donors. Measured with immunoSEQ multiplex PCR; TCRdb has only the in-frame clones, and not every one. The data contain 150,000 to 160,000 clones, 70% to 80% of them singletons. The sample taken for sequencing was PBMCs. The receptors come from a middle-aged woman in good health and CMV-seronegative. Each CDR3 is given with its conserved first and last residue. D genes are given only for firm matches. Expanded clones are given a class, and other clones once, few, many or no size at all.

TRBJ1-4,few,NA,TRBV28,TGTGCCAGCAGCACACGGGATGAAAAACTGTTTTTT,CASSTRDEKLFF
TRBJ1-2,NA,TRBD1,TRBV27,TGTGCCAGCAGCCGCGGACAGGGCTTCGACTATGGCTACACCTTC,CASSRGQGFDYGYTF
TRBJ2-7,NA,TRBD1,TRBV5-8,TGTGCCAGCAGCTCCCGGACAGGGAACTACGAGCAGTACTTC,CASSSRTGNYEQYF
TRBJ1-2,NA,TRBD1,TRBV7-8,TGTGCCAGCAGCTTAGCGACCCCGGGACAGGGGACCACTAACTATGGCTACACCTTC,CASSLATPGQGTTNYGYTF
TRBJ2-7,NA,NA,TRBV6-6,TGTGCCAGCAGTTACTCCCAGGGGTCCGAGCAGTACTTC,CASSYSQGSEQYF
TRBJ2-7,NA,TRBD1,TRBV27,TGTGCCAGCAGTTTATGGAGAGGGTCAGGGGGCGTTTACGAGCAGTACTTC,CASSLWRGSGGVYEQYF
TRBJ2-1,NA,TRBD2,TRBV7-9,TGTGCCAGCAGCTTAGCGGGGGGGATAGGTGAGCAGTTCTTC,CASSLAGGIGEQFF
TRBJ2-7,NA,NA,TRBV6-1,TGTGCCAGCAGTGCCCCCGCGCTACTCTCCCTCGAGCAGTACTTC,CASSAPALLSLEQYF
TRBJ2-6,few,TRBD1,TRBV19,TGTGCCAGTAGTGGGACAGGGGGCTCTGGGGCCAACGTCCTGACTTTC,CASSGTGGSGANVLTF
TRBJ1-1,NA,TRBD1,TRBV6-5,TGTGCCAGCAGCTCGACAGGGAGGACTGAAGCTTTCTTT,CASSSTGRTEAFF
TRBJ2-7,NA,NA,TRBV5-6,TGTGCCAGCAGCCCCTGGTCAGGGCTCCCCTACGAGCAGTACTTC,CASSPWSGLPYEQYF
TRBJ1-3,NA,NA,TRBV29-1,TGCAGCGTTGATGATAGAGATTCCTCTGGAAACACCATATATTTT,CSVDDRDSSGNTIYF
TRBJ1-1,NA,NA,TRBV7-9,TGTGCCAGCAGCCCGCTGCAGGGAGGTCACACTGAAGCTTTCTTT,CASSPLQGGHTEAFF
TRBJ1-2,NA,TRBD1,TRBV5-4,TGTGCCAGCAGCAATTACAGGGGCGCAGGCTACACCTTC,CASSNYRGAGYTF
TRBJ1-1,NA,NA,TRBV11-3,TGTGCCAGCAGCTTAGAGAGAGGGTGGGACACTGAAGCTTTCTTT,CASSLERGWDTEAFF
TRBJ2-3,NA,TRBD2,TRBV2,TGTGCCAGCAGTGAACGGCTAGCGGGAGGCGATACGCAGTATTTT,CASSERLAGGDTQYF
TRBJ1-3,NA,TRBD1,TRBV11-2,TGTGCCAGCAGCCAAAGACAGGGGGCGCGGGGAAACACCATATATTTT,CASSQRQGARGNTIYF
TRBJ2-1,once,TRBD2,TRBV28,TGTGCCAGCACCAACCCGGGAGGCACCTACAATGAGCAGTTCTTC,CASTNPGGTYNEQFF
TRBJ2-2,once,NA,TRBV7-2,TGTGCCAGCAGCTTAGGGGAGTTCAGGAACACCGGGGAGCTGTTTTTT,CASSLGEFRNTGELFF
TRBJ1-5,few,NA,TRBV4-1,TGCGCCAGCAGCCAAGAAGGAGGACCCAACAATCAGCCCCAGCATTTT,CASSQEGGPNNQPQHF
TRBJ1-2,NA,NA,TRBV10-1,TGCGCCAGCAGTGAGGGGCAGCTCAACTATGGCTACACCTTC,CASSEGQLNYGYTF
TRBJ1-2,NA,NA,TRBV6-1,TGTGCCAGCAGTGATCCTGGAGACGACTATGGCTACACCTTC,CASSDPGDDYGYTF
TRBJ2-1,NA,TRBD2,TRBV6-5,TGTGCCAGCAGTGGACTAGCGCGAAATGAGCAGTTCTTC,CASSGLARNEQFF
TRBJ2-7,NA,NA,TRBV6-5,TGTGCCAGCAGTTACGTCCCCTCCGTCCCCTACGAGCAGTACTTC,CASSYVPSVPYEQYF
TRBJ1-1,NA,TRBD1,TRBV5-4,TGTGCCAGCAGCATCGGGACAGGGGGGATGAACACTGAAGCTTTCTTT,CASSIGTGGMNTEAFF
TRBJ1-2,NA,TRBD1,TRBV7-9,TGTGCCAGCAGCCCGAGGGACAGGGGGAACTATGGCTACACCTTC,CASSPRDRGNYGYTF
TRBJ1-6,NA,NA,TRBV28,TGTGCCAGCACCCGCGACATTTTAAGCTCCTATAATTCACCCCTCCACTTT,CASTRDILSSYNSPLHF
TRBJ2-5,NA,TRBD1,TRBV6-1,TGTGCCAGCAGCCGACAGGGGGAGACCCAGTACTTC,CASSRQGETQYF
TRBJ2-1,few,NA,TRBV11-2,TGTGCCAGCATCCCCATCAGGGAGGGGGGAAATGAGCAGTTCTTC,CASIPIREGGNEQFF
TRBJ2-7,NA,TRBD1,TRBV5-1,TGCGCCAGCAGCTGGGGGACAGGGTACGAGCAGTACTTC,CASSWGTGYEQYF
TRBJ2-2,NA,NA,TRBV6-5,TGTGCCAGCAGTACAGCCGACGGGGACACCGGGGAGCTGTTTTTT,CASSTADGDTGELFF
TRBJ2-7,once,NA,TRBV11-2,TGTGCCAGCAGCGTTAGCGTCGCCTACGAGCAGTACTTC,CASSVSVAYEQYF
TRBJ1-1,NA,NA,TRBV6-5,TGTGCCAGCAGCCAATTTAGTTTCACTGAAGCTTTCTTT,CASSQFSFTEAFF